This TCR beta chain was recorded in a study of blood T cells in healthy people across ages. General study points: Unsorted PBMCs ruled out conclusive naive versus antigen-experienced comparison.

CDR1 SGHRS and CDR2 YFSETQ come from the germline V gene. The CDR3 is 13 amino acids. V shed 0 bases and J shed 6 bases, with 9 bases lying between them. Many counts were recorded for this clonotype. Its antigen is not known. A J-beta primer mix and a sample-barcoded 5' primer were used in a second PCR of roughly 6 to 11 cycles. Via MiXCR, TCRdb re-called the 5' RACE reads, giving one row per CDR3 protein. The sample includes 1.5 million to 2 million distinct CDR3 sequences, roughly 27% of them seen just once. This receptor was identified in a young woman in good health. This chain links TRBV5-1 with TRBJ1-2, with a weak D call TRBD1 (5 bases). Sequencing was performed on blood. CDR3 bases: TGCGCCAGCAGCTTGGCGGGGGAGGATGGCTACACCTTC. Translation: CASSLAGEDGYTF.